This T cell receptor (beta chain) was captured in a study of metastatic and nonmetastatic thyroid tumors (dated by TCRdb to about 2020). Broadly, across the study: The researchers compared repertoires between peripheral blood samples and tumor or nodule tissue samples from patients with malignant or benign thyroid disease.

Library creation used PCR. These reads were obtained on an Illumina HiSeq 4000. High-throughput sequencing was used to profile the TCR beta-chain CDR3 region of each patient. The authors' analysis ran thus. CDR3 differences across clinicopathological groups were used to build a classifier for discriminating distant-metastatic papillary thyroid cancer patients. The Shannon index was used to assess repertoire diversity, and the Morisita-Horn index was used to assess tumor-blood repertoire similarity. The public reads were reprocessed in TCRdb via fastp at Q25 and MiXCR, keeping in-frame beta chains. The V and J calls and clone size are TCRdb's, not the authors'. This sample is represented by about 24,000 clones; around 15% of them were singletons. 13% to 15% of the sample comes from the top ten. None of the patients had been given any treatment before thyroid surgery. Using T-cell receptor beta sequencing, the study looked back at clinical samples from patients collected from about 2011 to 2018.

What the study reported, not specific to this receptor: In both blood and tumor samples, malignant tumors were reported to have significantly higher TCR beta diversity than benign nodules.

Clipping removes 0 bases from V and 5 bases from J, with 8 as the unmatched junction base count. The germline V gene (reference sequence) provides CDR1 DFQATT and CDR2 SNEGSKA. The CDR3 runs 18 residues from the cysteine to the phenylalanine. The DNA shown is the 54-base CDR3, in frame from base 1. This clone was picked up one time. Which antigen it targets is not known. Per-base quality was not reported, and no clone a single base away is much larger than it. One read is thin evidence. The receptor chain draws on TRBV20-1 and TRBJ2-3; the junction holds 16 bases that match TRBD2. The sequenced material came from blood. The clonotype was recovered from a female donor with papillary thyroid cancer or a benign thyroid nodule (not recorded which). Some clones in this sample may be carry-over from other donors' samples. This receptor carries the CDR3 CSARDRGLAGGPGDTQYF. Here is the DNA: TGCAGTGCTAGAGATAGGGGACTAGCGGGAGGGCCGGGAGATACGCAGTATTTT.